This entry lists 28 T cell receptor beta chains sequenced from one sample in a study of Ad26.COV2.S vaccination and SARS-CoV-2 variants. Sequencing used immunoSEQ multiplex PCR; TCRdb keeps in-frame clones, though not all of them. The profile shows a few hundred thousand clones, around 90% of them singletons. The treatment was: 19 received Ad26.COV2.S at low or high dose, single or two shots; 5 received placebo; per-sample allocation not given. Samples came from day 63 after the first vaccine or placebo injection. This sample comprised peripheral blood, obtained in a trial of Ad26.COV2.S vaccine versus placebo. The receptors shown here come from a person between 18 and 59 years old who received the Ad26.COV2.S COVID-19 vaccine or a placebo.

The chain recombines TRBV11-2 with TRBJ1-4; D might be TRBD1 (5 bases). The CDR3 has 15 residues. Trimming removed 2 bases at V and 7 bases at J, with 14 bases between. Germline loops: CDR1 SGHAT, CDR2 FQNNGV. The CDR3 spells CASSLMGGRGEKLFF. As DNA, the CDR3 is TGTGCCAGCAGCTTAATGGGGGGAAGAGGTGAAAAACTGTTTTTT.

J is TRBJ1-2 and V is TRBV6-5, with a weak D call TRBD1 (5 bases). With 6 bases removed from V and 8 bases from J, the gap between germline ends came to 19 bases. CDR1 MNHEY and CDR2 SVGAGI come from the germline V gene. The length of the CDR3 is 14 residues. CDR3 in DNA: TGTGCCAGCAGCACCTCCGGGACGGCGATGGGCTACACCTTC. This encodes CASSTSGTAMGYTF.

The chain combines TRBV30 with TRBJ1-3, with D maybe TRBD1 (6 bases). V lost 3 bases and J lost 2, with 11 bases in between. Germline loops: CDR1 GTSNPN, CDR2 SVGIG (reference sequence). The CDR3 is 14 amino acids. CDR3 nucleotides: TGTGCCTGGAGACCGACAGGCGCTGGAAACACCATATATTTT. Translation: CAWRPTGAGNTIYF.

This clone has a single count. The rearrangement uses TRBV9 and TRBJ2-7; possibly TRBD2 for D (5 bases). Germline CDR1 and CDR2: SGDLS and YYNGEE. This CDR3 is 13 amino acids long. The ends were cut back, 0 bases at V and 2 bases at J, with 6 bases in the middle. CDR3 bases: TGTGCCAGCAGCGTAGACGGGACCTACGAGCAGTACTTC. Translated, it gives CASSVDGTYEQYF. Full variable domain (rest looked up from reference TRBV9 and TRBJ2-7): DSGVTQTPKHLITATGQRVTLRCSPRSGDLSVYWYQQSLDQGLQFLIQYYNGEERAKGNILERFSAQQFPDLHSELNLSSLELGDSALYFCASSVDGTYEQYFGPGTRLTVT.

The V gene is TRBV7-6, the J gene TRBJ1-1; no reliable D call. V gave up 2 bases and J gave up 1 base, with 17 bases separating them. In germline, CDR1 is SGHVS, CDR2 FNYEAQ. This CDR3 has 17 amino acids. CDR3 loop: CASSLKTNLYRNTEAFF. The CDR3 nucleotides are TGTGCCAGCAGCTTAAAAACGAACTTGTACCGGAACACTGAAGCTTTCTTT.

The chain carries TRBV12-3 or TRBV12-4 and TRBJ1-1; D call uncertain. This CDR3 is built from 12 residues. With 9 bases removed from V and 4 bases from J, the gap between germline ends came to 12 bases. The CDR3 loop reads CASLGYPTEAFF. CDR3 sequence (DNA): TGTGCCAGTCTAGGGTACCCCACTGAAGCTTTCTTT.

V and J are TRBV2 and TRBJ2-5, with a tentative D call TRBD2 (5 bases). Trimming left V 4 bases short and J 4 bases short, with 19 bases between. This CDR3 is 16 amino acids long. CDR1 and CDR2 (germline): SNHLY, FYNNEI. CDR3 in amino acids: CASSGGERGLIETQYF. The CDR3 bases are TGTGCCAGCAGTGGCGGTGAACGGGGTTTAATAGAGACCCAGTACTTC.

V gene TRBV9 combines with J gene TRBJ2-1; 8 nucleotides line up with TRBD2. CDR1 SGDLS and CDR2 YYNGEE come from the germline V gene. The CDR3 covers 16 residues. The ends lost 3 bases at V and 3 bases at J; junction bases unmatched: 8. The CDR3 region is CASSGTGGGLYNEQFF. The CDR3 DNA sequence: TGTGCCAGCAGCGGCACTGGCGGGGGGCTCTACAATGAGCAGTTCTTC.

J is TRBJ1-5 and V is TRBV2; D is unresolved. The CDR3 has 15 amino acids. Germline assignment: CDR1 SNHLY and CDR2 FYNNEI. Between the trimmed V and J ends, which lost 3 bases and 0 bases, there was a span of 9 bases. CDR3 nucleotide sequence: TGTGCCAGCAGTGACCCGGGATATAGCAATCAGCCCCAGCATTTT. It translates to CASSDPGYSNQPQHF.

The chain combines TRBV27 with TRBJ2-7, with D hard to call. V lost 2 bases to trimming and J lost 4 bases, with 9 bases between them. CDR3 length: 13 amino acids. Germline V gives CDR1 MNHEY, CDR2 SMNVEV (reference sequence). DNA of the CDR3: TGTGCCAGCAGTTTAAATGCCGTTTACGAGCAGTACTTC. It codes for CASSLNAVYEQYF.

The chain is built from TRBV18 and TRBJ2-1; the D gene could be TRBD1 or TRBD2 (5 bases each). Germline CDR1 reads KGHSH; CDR2 reads LQKENI. This CDR3 spans 13 amino acids. V was pared by 3 bases and J by 9 bases, with 12 bases between. CDR3 loop: CASSPGRGAEQFF. CDR3 nucleotide sequence: TGTGCCAGCTCACCTGGAAGAGGGGCTGAGCAGTTCTTC.

Here the CDR3 DNA reads TGTGCCACCAGCAGGGACAGGGGAACCTACAATGAGCAGTTCTTC. Protein product: CATSRDRGTYNEQFF. V and J are TRBV15 and TRBJ2-1; TRBD1 matches at 9 bases. Germline V lookup: CDR1 LNHNV, CDR2 YYDKDF (reference sequence). V lost 3 bases, J lost 2 bases, and 2 bases stayed unmatched. The CDR3 has 15 amino acids. Together with reference TRBV15 and TRBJ2-1, the CDR3 gives the full variable domain: DAMVIQNPRYQVTQFGKPVTLSCSQTLNHNVMYWYQQKSSQAPKLLFHYYDKDFNNEADTPDNFQSRRPNTSFCFLDIRSPGLGDTAMYLCATSRDRGTYNEQFFGPGTRLTVL.

The gene calls are TRBV24-1 and TRBJ2-7; 7 bases align to TRBD1. The CDR3 runs to 14 residues. Germline V gives CDR1 KGHDR, CDR2 SFDVKD. V trimming: 9 bases; J trimming: 0 bases; junction bases outside the gene matches: 7. CDR3 residues: CATPFRGSSYEQYF. CDR3 bases: TGTGCCACCCCGTTCAGGGGGAGCTCCTACGAGCAGTACTTC.

The CDR3 nucleotides read TGTGCCAGCAGTCTATATAGGGCCAACTCGGGAAACACCATATATTTT. This encodes CASSLYRANSGNTIYF. V is TRBV6-6 and J is TRBJ1-3, with D hard to call. The V gene's germline CDR1 is MNHNY and CDR2 SVGAGI (reference sequence). This CDR3 is 16 amino acids long. V shed 5 bases and J shed 4 bases, with 18 bases lying between them.

In DNA form, the CDR3 reads TGTGCCAGTAGTACCGGGGTTCAAATTTCCTACGAGCAGTACTTC. This translates into CASSTGVQISYEQYF. The chain uses TRBV19 and TRBJ2-7, with D perhaps TRBD2 (5 bases). The germline CDR1 and CDR2 sequences are LNHDA and SQIVND (reference sequence). V was cut by 4 bases and J by 1 base, with 14 bases left in between. This CDR3 spans 15 amino acids.

The CDR3 nucleotides read TGTGCCAGCTCACGGACAGCCTTCAATGAAAAACTGTTTTTT. Protein: CASSRTAFNEKLFF. The rearrangement links TRBV18 to TRBJ1-4, with a tentative D call TRBD1 (6 bases). The CDR3 runs 14 residues. V shed 4 bases and J shed 5 bases, with 11 bases lying between them. Germline-derived CDR1 and CDR2 are KGHSH and LQKENI.

V is TRBV9 and J is TRBJ2-7; D not resolved. Trimming pared 7 bases from V and 2 bases from J, leaving 13 bases between. The CDR3 spans 13 residues. Looked up from germline, CDR1 is SGDLS and CDR2 is YYNGEE. The CDR3 reads CASSSDNTYEQYF. As DNA, the CDR3 is TGTGCCAGCTCCTCCGACAACACCTACGAGCAGTACTTC.

This clone was observed a few times. The rearrangement joins TRBV7-9 to TRBJ1-6; D unclear. The V gene lost 0 bases and the J gene lost 7 bases, with 16 bases spanning the gap. The CDR3 is 17 residues long. The germline V gene has CDR1 SEHNR and CDR2 FQNEAQ (reference sequence). CDR3 DNA sequence: TGTGCCAGCAGCTTAGCGGGGTTTGGTTATGAGAATTCACCCCTCCACTTT. Protein: CASSLAGFGYENSPLHF.

The J gene is TRBJ2-1, the V gene TRBV7-2, with 11 bases fitting TRBD2. The CDR3 loop spans 15 amino acids. V gave up 5 bases and J gave up 7 bases; unmatched junction bases: 7. CDR1 and CDR2 (germline): SGHTA, FQGNSA. The CDR3 region has the DNA TGTGCCAGCAGCCTACTAGCGGGGGACAAGAATGAGCAGTTCTTC. Translation gives CASSLLAGDKNEQFF.

Only one count was recorded for this clone. The rearrangement uses TRBV19 and TRBJ2-3; D may be TRBD2 (7 bases). This CDR3 spans 15 amino acids. Deletions cut 3 bases from V and 4 bases from J, with 14 bases between. The germline CDR1 and CDR2 sequences are LNHDA and SQIVND (reference sequence). CDR3 in DNA: TGTGCCAGTAGTATCCCTAGGGGGGGTCCAGATACGCAGTATTTT. Its translation is CASSIPRGGPDTQYF.

This sequence joins TRBV7-9 and TRBJ1-4; 8 bases line up with TRBD1. CDR3 size: 15 residues. Trimming at V came to 5 bases and at J to 7 bases, leaving 9 bases not matched to a gene. The germline CDR1 and CDR2 sequences are SEHNR and FQNEAQ (reference sequence). The chain's CDR3 is CASSPRQGTSEKLFF. The CDR3 DNA reads TGTGCCAGCAGCCCCCGACAGGGGACAAGTGAAAAACTGTTTTTT.

This clone was seen just once. The gene calls are TRBV12-3 or TRBV12-4 and TRBJ2-7; D may be TRBD1 (6 bases). The CDR3 contains 13 residues. Trimming shortened V by 8 bases and J by 0 bases, and 11 bases separated the two germline ends. In nucleotides, the CDR3 is TGTGCCAGCCACCGGGACAACTCCTACGAGCAGTACTTC. It encodes CASHRDNSYEQYF.

A remark on this clone: Germline is not matched at one junction end, which may reflect a read error. This chain connects TRBV10-3 to TRBJ1-2, with D tentatively TRBD1 (5 bases). CDR3 length: 13 amino acids. Germline CDR1 and CDR2: ENHRY and SYGVKD. CDR3 amino acids: CGVADKANYGYTF. The CDR3, as DNA: TGCGGGGTGGCGGACAAAGCTAACTATGGCTACACCTTC.

A note on this clone: The identical CDR3 is also encoded by other nucleotide sequences in the sample. V usage is TRBV19 and J usage is TRBJ1-5; a possible D gene is TRBD1 (6 bases). This CDR3 is 14 amino acids long. Germline V gene sequence: CDR1 LNHDA, CDR2 SQIVND (reference sequence). Trimming cost V 8 bases and J 2 bases, with 13 bases left between them. CDR3 in DNA: TGTGCCAGTTCCCGGGGGGCTGGCAATCAGCCCCAGCATTTT. Residues: CASSRGAGNQPQHF.

This chain uses TRBV7-6 with TRBJ1-1; D uncertain. The CDR3 sequence is 13 residues long. V lost 7 bases and J 1 base, leaving 10 bases between the germline ends. CDR1 and CDR2 from the germline V gene are SGHVS and FNYEAQ. The CDR3 spells CASKIPGNTEAFF. CDR3 DNA sequence: TGTGCCAGCAAAATACCGGGGAACACTGAAGCTTTCTTT.

This chain uses TRBV12-3 or TRBV12-4 with TRBJ1-5; D not certain. The V end was cut by 3 bases, the J end by 9 bases, with 9 bases between. CDR3 length: 12 amino acids. The CDR3 reads CASSFLSRPQHF. Written as DNA, the CDR3 is TGTGCCAGCAGTTTTCTTTCCCGGCCCCAGCATTTT.

The gene calls are TRBV4-1 and TRBJ2-3; 10 nucleotides align to TRBD2. J lost 4 bases, V lost 3 bases, and 4 bases had no gene match. The CDR3 runs to 15 residues. CDR1 and CDR2 from the germline V gene are MGHRA and YSYEKL. The chain's CDR3 is CASSQLAGDPDTQYF. CDR3 DNA: TGCGCCAGCAGCCAGCTAGCGGGGGACCCAGATACGCAGTATTTT.

For this clone: At the DNA level, this CDR3 is encoded by other sequences in the same sample as well. This rearrangement joins TRBV30 to TRBJ2-3; D uncertain. Germline values: CDR1 GTSNPN, CDR2 SVGIG (reference sequence). The ends were cut back, 5 bases at V and 1 base at J, with 10 bases in the middle. This CDR3 has 13 residues. The CDR3 bases are TGTGCCTGGCGACTTGGGGGCACAGATACGCAGTATTTT. Its protein product is CAWRLGGTDTQYF. The whole variable domain, filled in from reference TRBV30 and TRBJ2-3, reads SQTIHQWPATLVQPVGSPLSLECTVEGTSNPNLYWYRQAAGRGLQLLFYSVGIGQISSEVPQNLSASRPQDRQFILSSKKLLLSDSGFYLCAWRLGGTDTQYFGPGTRLTVL.